Sequencing of this T cell receptor (beta chain) was carried out in a study of T cell responses to AZD1222 COVID-19 vaccine. Study results and limitations: Only after the peak T cell response were repertoires sampled. In a largely white British group with more females than males, clonal diversity was possibly underestimated. Seropositive AZD1222 recipients at baseline numbered only 5 to 7.

Measured with immunoSEQ multiplex PCR; TCRdb has only the in-frame clones, and not every one. The sample lists over 90,000 clones, around 90% occurring once. Per germline, CDR1 GTSNPN and CDR2 SVGIG (reference sequence). This CDR3 is built from 11 residues. The V and J ends lost 0 bases and 12 bases respectively, with 6 bases between them. Concerning this clone: What it binds is unknown.

The TCR was taken from an adult in good health. V and J are TRBV30 and TRBJ1-6; D gene unclear. The sequencing used peripheral blood, collected on day 0 of AZD1222 vaccination. CDR3 DNA: TGTGCCTGGAGTGTATCTCTACCCCTCCACTTT. Translated: CAWSVSLPLHF.